A single sample is the source of the 30 T cell receptor beta chains below, sequenced in a study of human T cells and chemical hapten exposure. Total RNA was extracted from unfractionated whole blood. In TCRdb, the 5' RACE reads were re-called with MiXCR into one record per CDR3 protein. The sample records tens of thousands of distinct CDR3 sequences, more than 7% being singletons. These receptors all stem from a male donor in good health.

This clonotype showed up many times. The chain has TRBV14 and TRBJ1-1; no definite D call. Trimming removed 0 bases at V and 3 bases at J, with 5 bases between. This CDR3 has 13 residues. Germline CDR1 is SGHDN and CDR2 is FVKESK. This chain's CDR3 is CASSQEAYTEAFF. The CDR3 DNA reads TGTGCCAGCAGCCAAGAAGCCTACACTGAAGCTTTCTTT.

In its sample, this clonotype was seen a few times. This chain connects TRBV29-1 to TRBJ1-1; 9 nucleotides agree with TRBD1. The germline gives CDR1 SQVTM, CDR2 ANQGSEA. V lost 7 bases to trimming and J lost 4 bases; unmatched junction nucleotides: 10. The CDR3 runs to 14 residues. The CDR3 DNA sequence: TGCAGCGCCACGGGACAGGGTTGGGGCACTGAAGCTTTCTTT. This sequence encodes CSATGQGWGTEAFF.

This clonotype was observed at least ten times. The rearrangement links TRBV5-4 to TRBJ2-3; D call uncertain. V was clipped by 0 bases and J by 0 bases, with 5 bases between them. Germline loops: CDR1 SGHNT, CDR2 YYREEE (reference sequence). The CDR3 runs 14 residues. The CDR3 spells CASSLGLSTDTQYF. CDR3 nucleotide sequence: TGTGCCAGCAGCTTGGGACTGAGCACAGATACGCAGTATTTT.

This clonotype has a handful of counts. The chain joins TRBV2 to TRBJ1-5; TRBD1 might be the D (5 bases). This CDR3 contains 13 residues. Germline V gene sequence: CDR1 SNHLY, CDR2 FYNNEI. V dropped 8 bases and J dropped 3 bases, with 11 bases sitting between them. CDR3 bases: TGTGCCAGCCGGACAACGGACAATCAGCCCCAGCATTTT. Encoded protein: CASRTTDNQPQHF.

The rearrangement links TRBV6-5 to TRBJ2-5, with D possibly matching TRBD1 (5 bases). The germline CDR1 and CDR2 sequences are MNHEY and SVGAGI. V was cut by 7 bases and J by 0 bases, with 18 bases left in between. The CDR3 runs 16 residues. The chain's CDR3 is CASTSWAGKYQETQYF. The DNA of the CDR3 is TGTGCCAGCACTTCCTGGGCAGGGAAGTACCAAGAGACCCAGTACTTC.

This clonotype was seen ten or more times. CDR3 nucleotides: TGCAGTGCTCTTCCTCCCCCGGGGAGCAATCAGCCCCAGCATTTT. It specifies CSALPPPGSNQPQHF. The rearrangement links TRBV20-1 to TRBJ1-5, with no clear D. Germline V gene lookup returns CDR1 DFQATT and CDR2 SNEGSKA (reference sequence). V was cut by 5 bases and J by 1 base, with 15 bases left in between. CDR3 length equals 15 residues.

This clonotype was picked up a small number of times. CDR3 coding DNA: TGCAGTGCTAGAGATTTAACGGGAGGGTTCCACGAGCAGTACTTC. Translation gives CSARDLTGGFHEQYF. The rearrangement joins TRBV20-1 to TRBJ2-7; the match to TRBD2 covers 8 bases. CDR3 length: 15 amino acids. With 0 bases clipped from V and 5 bases from J, the junction kept 9 bases outside the gene matches. CDR1 is DFQATT, CDR2 SNEGSKA, per germline (reference sequence).

This clonotype occurred many times. The rearrangement joins TRBV12-3 or TRBV12-4 to TRBJ2-2; no definite D call. Trimming removed 6 bases from V and 0 bases from J, with 14 bases in between. The CDR3 runs to 16 residues. Here the CDR3 DNA reads TGTGCCAGCAGGCATAGACGGCTATCGAACACCGGGGAGCTGTTTTTT. Translation: CASRHRRLSNTGELFF.

Only one count was recorded for this clonotype. A much larger clone sits a single nucleotide away, making a read error possible. The rearrangement uses TRBV19 and TRBJ1-2, with D possibly being TRBD1 (5 bases). The CDR3 extends over 16 amino acids. Germline V gene lookup returns CDR1 LNHDA and CDR2 SQIVND (reference sequence). The CDR3: CASSMDSPTGVYGDTF. CDR3 nucleotides: TGTGCCAGTAGTATGGATTCGCCAACAGGCGTCTATGGCGACACCTTC. Full variable domain (rest looked up from reference TRBV19 and TRBJ1-2): DGGITQSPKYLFRKEGQNVTLSCEQNLNHDAMYWYRQDPGQGLRLIYYSQIVNDFQKGDIAEGYSVSREKKESFPLTVTSAQKNPTAFYLCASSMDSPTGVYGDTFGSGTRLTVV.

This clonotype has a handful of counts. The chain joins TRBV4-1 to TRBJ1-5; TRBD1 matches at 7 bases. Germline CDR1 MGHRA, CDR2 YSYEKL. The length of the CDR3 is 15 residues. J was trimmed by 4 bases and V by 4 bases; bases with no gene match: 7. For the CDR3, the DNA is TGCGCCAGCAGCCGGGGGACAGAAGGTAATCAGCCCCAGCATTTT. Translation: CASSRGTEGNQPQHF.

A few counts support this clonotype. The gene calls are TRBV7-1 and TRBJ2-1; TRBD1 aligns across 7 bases. TRBV7-1 is an ORF for which the function is uncertain. Germline trimming cut 8 bases from V and 6 bases from J; bases unmatched to any gene: 10. The CDR3 spans 14 residues. The CDR3 nucleotides are TGTGCCAGCGCTCAATGGGACAGAACCAATGAGCAGTTCTTC. Amino acid sequence: CASAQWDRTNEQFF.

This clonotype was found many times. The J gene is TRBJ2-1, the V gene TRBV14, with D unclear. There are 14 residues in the CDR3. Germline loops: CDR1 SGHDN, CDR2 FVKESK. V shed 1 base and J shed 4 bases, with 8 bases lying between them. The CDR3 reads CASSQGIWYNEQFF. CDR3 DNA: TGTGCCAGCAGCCAAGGCATATGGTACAATGAGCAGTTCTTC.

This clonotype occurred many times. This sequence joins TRBV5-1 and TRBJ2-7; 9 bases are shared with TRBD1. Germline CDR1 and CDR2: SGHRS and YFSETQ. CDR3 length: 16 amino acids. With 1 base clipped from V and 1 base from J, the junction kept 6 bases outside the gene matches. CDR3 in DNA: TGCGCCAGCAGCTTGAAGACAGGGGGGGCGTCCTACGAGCAGTACTTC. The encoded protein is CASSLKTGGASYEQYF.

This chain uses TRBV6-2 or TRBV6-3 with TRBJ2-1; TRBD2 matches 9 bases. The germline CDR1 and CDR2 sequences are MNHEY and SVGEGT. V lost 2 bases, J lost 4 bases, and 6 bases stayed unmatched. The length of the CDR3 is 16 residues. The CDR3 region is CASSYVAGGLYNEQFF. The DNA for the CDR3 is TGTGCCAGCAGTTACGTGGCGGGGGGGCTTTACAATGAGCAGTTCTTC.

This clonotype was seen a few times. The rearrangement joins TRBV7-7 to TRBJ2-5, with D possibly TRBD2 on 5 matching bases. This CDR3 is built from 13 residues. The ends were cut back, 3 bases at V and 3 bases at J, with 8 bases in the middle. Germline V lookup: CDR1 SSHAT, CDR2 FNYEAQ (reference sequence). DNA for the CDR3: TGTGCCAGCAGCTTCGTGGGAGAAGAGACCCAGTACTTC. Protein: CASSFVGEETQYF.

This clonotype was detected many times. The chain couples TRBV20-1 to TRBJ2-3, with D perhaps matching TRBD2 (7 bases). CDR3 length: 16 amino acids. Trimming removed 2 bases at V and 0 bases at J, with 15 bases between. Germline-derived CDR1 and CDR2 are DFQATT and SNEGSKA (reference sequence). The CDR3 DNA follows: TGCAGTGCTAGATTAATTTCGGGGGGCAGCACAGATACGCAGTATTTT. Residues: CSARLISGGSTDTQYF.

This clonotype was seen repeatedly, ten times or more. The J gene is TRBJ2-1, the V gene TRBV19; 9 bases fit TRBD2. Germline values: CDR1 LNHDA, CDR2 SQIVND (reference sequence). The junction had 6 bases not matched to a gene; V was cut back by 3 bases and J by 6 bases. CDR3 length equals 15 residues. In DNA, the CDR3 is TGTGCCAGTAGTATCAGTAGCGGGAGTCTCAATGAGCAGTTCTTC. The encoded protein is CASSISSGSLNEQFF.

Here the CDR3 DNA reads TGTGCCAGCAGCATAGGGACAGTGCCCTCCTATGGCTACACCTTC. The encoded protein is CASSIGTVPSYGYTF. The V gene is TRBV11-2, the J gene TRBJ1-2; 7 bases are shared with TRBD1. There are 15 residues in the CDR3. Germline loops: CDR1 SGHAT, CDR2 FQNNGV. The J segment lost 4 bases and the V segment lost 5 bases, leaving 10 bases of the junction unmatched. Based on the CDR3 plus reference TRBV11-2 and TRBJ1-2, the full variable domain is EAGVAQSPRYKIIEKRQSVAFWCNPISGHATLYWYQQILGQGPKLLIQFQNNGVVDDSQLPKDRFSAERLKGVDSTLKIQPAKLEDSAVYLCASSIGTVPSYGYTFGSGTRLTVV.

This clonotype was seen more than once but under ten times. This rearrangement joins TRBV29-1 to TRBJ2-4, with a weak D call TRBD1 (6 bases). This CDR3 comprises 14 residues. Deletions cut 3 bases from V and 3 bases from J, with 12 bases between. From germline, CDR1 is SQVTM and CDR2 ANQGSEA. CDR3 region: CSVDPRGDKNIQYF. CDR3 in DNA: TGCAGCGTTGATCCCAGGGGCGACAAAAACATTCAGTACTTC.

This clonotype was seen repeatedly, ten times or more. The chain employs TRBV6-5 and TRBJ2-1; no definite D call. This CDR3 comprises 11 residues. Germline CDR1 MNHEY, CDR2 SVGAGI. V was cut by 2 bases and J by 8 bases, with 4 bases left in between. The chain's CDR3 is CASSYVDEQFF. The CDR3 DNA sequence: TGTGCCAGCAGTTACGTCGATGAGCAGTTCTTC.

This clonotype appeared many times. The rearrangement uses TRBV20-1 and TRBJ2-7; a weak D match, TRBD1 (6 bases). The CDR3 sequence is 12 residues long. Germline V lookup: CDR1 DFQATT, CDR2 SNEGSKA (reference sequence). V dropped 5 bases and J dropped 4 bases, with 12 bases sitting between them. Here the CDR3 DNA reads TGCAGTGCTCCGACAGGACCGTACGAGCAGTACTTC. Residues: CSAPTGPYEQYF.

This clonotype came up many times. The rearrangement joins TRBV14 to TRBJ2-2, with no clear D. Germline V gene lookup returns CDR1 SGHDN and CDR2 FVKESK. The V and J ends lost 1 base and 1 base respectively, with 4 bases between them. CDR3 length: 14 residues. The CDR3 DNA sequence: TGTGCCAGCAGCCAAGTGGGGAACACCGGGGAGCTGTTTTTT. It translates to CASSQVGNTGELFF.

This clonotype was observed many times. The CDR3 protein is CASSSGTTSSYNEQFF. DNA for the CDR3: TGTGCCAGCTCAAGTGGGACTACTAGCTCCTACAATGAGCAGTTCTTC. The chain has TRBV18 and TRBJ2-1, with 7 bases aligning to TRBD2. Germline CDR1 reads KGHSH; CDR2 reads LQKENI. V was clipped by 5 bases and J by 0 bases; unmatched bases: 7. This CDR3 region has 16 residues. Complete variable domain (other parts from reference TRBV18 and TRBJ2-1): NAGVMQNPRHLVRRRGQEARLRCSPMKGHSHVYWYRQLPEEGLKFMVYLQKENIIDESGMPKERFSAEFPKEGPSILRIQQVVRGDSAAYFCASSSGTTSSYNEQFFGPGTRLTVL.

The CDR3 loop is CASTGSGSTEAFF. The CDR3 nucleotides read TGTGCCAGCACCGGCTCGGGGAGCACTGAAGCTTTCTTT. The chain has TRBV6-2 or TRBV6-3 and TRBJ1-1; no clear D gene. The CDR3 extends over 13 amino acids. In germline, CDR1 is MNHEY, CDR2 SVGEGT. Trimming cost V 7 bases and J 4 bases, with 13 bases left between them.

This clonotype was detected a few times. This chain joins TRBV20-1 and TRBJ1-3; D may be TRBD1 (6 bases). The germline V gene has CDR1 DFQATT and CDR2 SNEGSKA (reference sequence). The V gene lost 0 bases and the J gene lost 2 bases, with 14 bases spanning the gap. The CDR3 runs to 16 residues. The chain's CDR3 is CSARDQGNAAGNTIYF. The CDR3 DNA follows: TGCAGTGCTAGAGACCAGGGGAACGCGGCTGGAAACACCATATATTTT.

This rearrangement joins TRBV6-6 to TRBJ2-5; 11 bases align to TRBD2. This CDR3 is 15 amino acids long. V was clipped by 2 bases and J by 2 bases; unmatched bases: 1. The germline V gene encodes CDR1 MNHNY and CDR2 SVGAGI (reference sequence). CDR3 protein: CASSYVAGGQETQYF. DNA for the CDR3: TGTGCCAGCAGTTACGTAGCGGGAGGGCAAGAGACCCAGTACTTC.

This clonotype has only a few counts. The V gene is TRBV20-1, the J gene TRBJ1-2, with D tentatively TRBD1 (5 bases). This CDR3 has 12 residues. Trimming removed 5 bases from V and 7 bases from J, with 14 bases in between. Germline V gives CDR1 DFQATT, CDR2 SNEGSKA (reference sequence). CDR3 sequence reads: CSAGGHTSGYTF. The CDR3 DNA sequence: TGCAGTGCTGGCGGACACACGTCTGGCTACACCTTC.

This clonotype was observed at least ten times. The chain carries TRBV6-1 and TRBJ1-1; D is unclear. This CDR3 is 14 amino acids long. With 6 bases removed from V and 4 bases from J, the gap between germline ends came to 15 bases. CDR1 is MNHNS, CDR2 SASEGT, per germline. The CDR3 sequence is CASRGGGRPTEAFF. In nucleotides, the CDR3 is TGTGCCAGCAGGGGAGGAGGGCGACCCACTGAAGCTTTCTTT.

The genes are TRBV20-1 and TRBJ1-6; a weak D match, TRBD1 (6 bases). The CDR3 has 13 amino acids. Between the trimmed V and J ends, which lost 6 bases and 7 bases, there was a span of 13 bases. The germline gives CDR1 DFQATT, CDR2 SNEGSKA (reference sequence). The chain's CDR3 is CSAKLTGNSPLHF. The CDR3 bases are TGCAGTGCAAAACTAACAGGGAATTCACCCCTCCACTTT.

V gene TRBV5-1 combines with J gene TRBJ1-1, with TRBD1 as a possible D gene (5 bases). V was pared by 0 bases and J by 1 base, with 10 bases between. Germline CDR1 is SGHRS and CDR2 is YFSETQ. The CDR3 runs to 15 residues. In DNA, the CDR3 is TGCGCCAGCAGCTTGGTAGGGACGGCGAACACTGAAGCTTTCTTT. Translating gives CASSLVGTANTEAFF.